This is a list of T cell receptor beta chains from one sample in a study of blood T cells in healthy people across ages. Each CDR3 protein gets one entry after TCRdb re-called the 5' RACE reads with MiXCR. This sample has around 1,900,000 distinct CDR3 sequences; roughly two fifths occur once, and the top ten carry about 23%. The sequenced material came from blood. The origin of the receptors is a human donor in good health. Each CDR3 is given with its conserved first and last residue. The D gene is left open where the match is weak. The size entry is marked missing in some rows and otherwise reads once, few, many or a size class.

TRBJ2-3 | TRBD2 | . | TRBV6-1 | TGTGCCAGCAGTGAAACCCCTAGCGGGGGCACAGATACGCAGTATTTT | CASSETPSGGTDTQYF
TRBJ1-2 | . | . | TRBV12-3/TRBV12-4 | TGTGCCAGCAGCCCTACGGAGCATGGCTACACCTTC | CASSPTEHGYTF
TRBJ1-4 | . | . | TRBV25-1 | TGTGCCAGCGCAGACTTTGGGAAGGGGAGGATGTTTTTT | CASADFGKGRMFF
TRBJ1-2 | . | . | TRBV7-9 | TGTGCCAGCAGCTTAGGAACTTCTCATACCCTCTGGGGCTACACCTTC | CASSLGTSHTLWGYTF
TRBJ2-3 | . | . | TRBV20-1 | TGCAGTGCTAGAGATCGAGCGGATACGCAGTATTTT | CSARDRADTQYF
TRBJ2-4 | . | few | TRBV20-1 | TGCAGTGCAGCTCTATGGCAAACGGCCAAAAACATTCAGTACTTC | CSAALWQTAKNIQYF
TRBJ2-5 | . | few | TRBV20-1 | TGCAGTGTAGATACAACAGAGACCCAGTACTTC | CSVDTTETQYF
TRBJ2-3 | . | . | TRBV2 | TGTGCCAGCAGTGATTTCATATGGTATTTT | CASSDFIWYF
TRBJ2-6 | . | . | TRBV20-1 | TGCAGTGGTAGGGGGGTCTCTGGGGCCAACGTCCTGACTTTC | CSGRGVSGANVLTF
TRBJ2-1 | TRBD2 | . | TRBV20-1 | TGCAGTGCTAGGACAGCGGGGGGGCAATTTTACAATGAGCAGTTCTTC | CSARTAGGQFYNEQFF
TRBJ1-4 | . | . | TRBV7-9 | TGTGCCAGCAATAAAGACAGAGAAAAACTGTTTTTT | CASNKDREKLFF
TRBJ2-3 | . | . | TRBV12-3/TRBV12-4 | TGTGCCAGCAGAAGTACGGGGACGACAGATACGCAGTATTTT | CASRSTGTTDTQYF
TRBJ2-1 | TRBD1 | once | TRBV5-1 | TGCGCCAGCAGCTTTGGACAGGACCACAATGAGCAGTTCTTC | CASSFGQDHNEQFF
TRBJ1-1 | . | . | TRBV11-2 | TGTGCCAGCAGCTTGAGGCACGGGAACACTGAAGCTTTCTTT | CASSLRHGNTEAFF
TRBJ2-5 | TRBD1 | few | TRBV28 | TGTGCCAGCAACCCCGACAGGGTGAGGTCCCAGTACTTC | CASNPDRVRSQYF
TRBJ2-1 | TRBD1 | . | TRBV29-1 | TGCAGCGTTGATGGGACAGGTGACAATGAGCAGTTCTTC | CSVDGTGDNEQFF
TRBJ1-6 | . | . | TRBV28 | TGTGCCAGCAGATTTATCGGACAGCCGTTCCTCTCACCCCTCCACTTT | CASRFIGQPFLSPLHF
TRBJ2-1 | . | . | TRBV12-3/TRBV12-4 | TGTGCCAGCAGTCTCCCGGATGGGGATGAGCAGTTCTTC | CASSLPDGDEQFF
TRBJ1-2 | . | . | TRBV15 | TGTGCCACCAGCAGATCCCCCCTATCCAGGGTGGAGGGTGGCTACACCTTC | CATSRSPLSRVEGGYTF
TRBJ1-1 | . | many | TRBV4-3 | TGCGCCAGCAGCTATCTCATGGGTCAAGACGCTGAAGCTTTCTTT | CASSYLMGQDAEAFF
TRBJ2-5 | . | . | TRBV10-2 | TGCGCCAGCATGTTGGAGGGGTTCCAAGAGACCCAGTACTTC | CASMLEGFQETQYF
TRBJ2-2 | TRBD1 | few | TRBV24-1 | TGTGCCACCCGAGGACAGGGAAAGAGGGGTTTCACCGGGGAGCTGTTTTTT | CATRGQGKRGFTGELFF
TRBJ2-3 | . | . | TRBV29-1 | TGCAGCGTTGCCCACCCGGTGGGGGCAGATACGCAGTATTTT | CSVAHPVGADTQYF
TRBJ2-5 | TRBD1 | few | TRBV10-3 | TGTGCCATCAGCGCTAGTGGGACAGAAGAGACCCAGTACTTC | CAISASGTEETQYF
TRBJ1-2 | TRBD1 | . | TRBV9 | TGTGCCAGCAGCACTCAAGGGACAGGGGGAAACTATGGCTACACCTTC | CASSTQGTGGNYGYTF
TRBJ2-1 | . | few | TRBV28 | TGTGCCAGCACCCCGACAGCCTACAATGAGCAGTTCTTC | CASTPTAYNEQFF
TRBJ2-1 | . | few | TRBV12-3/TRBV12-4 | TGTGCCAGCAGTTCAACTAGCTACTCCTACAATGAGCAGTTCTTC | CASSSTSYSYNEQFF
TRBJ2-1 | . | few | TRBV7-2 | TGTGCCAGCAGCTCCCAGGTAGGGACACACCACAATGAGCAGTTCTTC | CASSSQVGTHHNEQFF
TRBJ2-3 | . | few | TRBV4-3 | TGCGCCAGCAGCCAGCTCGGGGACCCTAATACGCAGTATTTT | CASSQLGDPNTQYF
TRBJ2-2 | TRBD1 | once | TRBV29-1 | TGCAGCTTCCGAGGACAGGGGAGTGCCGGGGAGCTGTTTTTT | CSFRGQGSAGELFF
TRBJ2-3 | . | . | TRBV20-1 | TGCAGTGTCAAAGCGGAGGGCCACACAGATACGCAGTATTTT | CSVKAEGHTDTQYF
TRBJ2-7 | TRBD1 | few | TRBV27 | TGTGCCAGCAGTGTAACAGGGGGCTACTCCTACGAGCAGTACTTC | CASSVTGGYSYEQYF